The next 20 T cell receptor beta chains were all read from a single sample in a study of cytomegalovirus exposure and HLA in healthy donors. PCR amplification relied on 60 Vbeta primers (plus 13 Jbeta primers). The table came from immunoSEQ multiplex PCR; TCRdb's copy has only in-frame clones and leaves some out. Here the sample spans about 130,000 clones, more than 15% being singletons. The sequencing sample was made of PBMCs. The source of these receptors is a female donor in good health and CMV-seropositive.

A few counts support this clone. The same CDR3 also results from other DNA sequences found in this sample. This rearrangement joins TRBV14 to TRBJ2-3, with D possibly matching TRBD2 (6 bases). V gave up 0 bases and J gave up 0 bases, with 22 bases separating them. The V gene's germline CDR1 is SGHDN and CDR2 FVKESK. CDR3 length: 20 residues. The CDR3 protein is CASSQDLSAGTQTSTDTQYF. As DNA, the CDR3 is TGTGCCAGCAGCCAAGATCTTTCGGCGGGAACTCAGACTAGCACAGATACGCAGTATTTT.

The gene calls are TRBV4-2 and TRBJ2-5, with TRBD2 matching 8 bases. V dropped 4 bases and J dropped 2; count of bases not matched to a gene: 3. Germline V lookup: CDR1 LGHNA, CDR2 YNFKEQ. This CDR3 spans 14 amino acids. CDR3 loop: CASSPGLVQETQYF. The CDR3 DNA follows: TGTGCCAGCAGCCCGGGACTAGTACAAGAGACCCAGTACTTC.

This clone has just one count. The J gene is TRBJ2-7, the V gene TRBV2; the D gene is possibly TRBD2 (5 bases). Trimming left V 7 bases short and J 2 bases short, with 15 bases between. The CDR3 length is 14 residues. CDR1 and CDR2 (germline): SNHLY, FYNNEI. CDR3 in DNA: TGTGCCAGCACCAAGTACCGGGAACCCTACGAGCAGTACTTC. It yields the protein CASTKYREPYEQYF.

This clone appeared a few times. This chain links TRBV7-2 with TRBJ1-1, with D hard to call. The length of the CDR3 is 15 residues. Germline lookup yields CDR1 SGHTA and CDR2 FQGNSA. V was trimmed by 5 bases and J by 0 bases, leaving 13 bases between them. The chain's CDR3 is CASSLHGELNTEAFF. In DNA, the CDR3 is TGTGCCAGCAGCCTCCATGGGGAGCTGAACACTGAAGCTTTCTTT.

This clone has only a few counts. The chain uses TRBV6-4 and TRBJ2-2; TRBD2 aligns across 7 bases. J lost 5 bases, V lost 10 bases, and 10 bases had no gene match. There are 14 residues in the CDR3. Looked up from germline, CDR1 is MRHNA and CDR2 is SNTAGT. The CDR3 sequence is CATRAGRETGELFF. CDR3 DNA: TGTGCCACCAGAGCGGGGCGGGAGACCGGGGAGCTGTTTTTT.

The V call is TRBV27, the J call TRBJ2-1; TRBD2 matches at 8 bases. Germline values: CDR1 MNHEY, CDR2 SMNVEV (reference sequence). There are 14 residues in the CDR3. The V gene end was trimmed by 3 bases and the J gene end by 10 bases; junction bases not matched to a gene: 8. The chain's CDR3 is CASSFLGRAEEQFF. CDR3 nucleotide sequence: TGTGCCAGCAGTTTCCTCGGGAGGGCAGAAGAGCAGTTCTTC.

V and J are TRBV28 and TRBJ1-5; 7 nucleotides align to TRBD1. The CDR3 runs to 16 residues. CDR1 is MDHEN and CDR2 is SYDVKM in the germline V gene. The junction had 12 bases not matched to a gene; V was cut back by 4 bases and J by 6 bases. The CDR3 nucleotides read TGTGCCAGCAGTTGGGGAAGACAGGGCCTGGGTCAGCCCCAGCATTTT. It encodes CASSWGRQGLGQPQHF.

This clone was seen only a few times. The chain links TRBV7-3 to TRBJ2-1, with D possibly matching TRBD1 (5 bases). Trimming pared 1 base from V and 10 bases from J, leaving 8 bases between. CDR1 and CDR2 (germline): SGHTA, FQGTGA. CDR3 length equals 12 residues. The CDR3 loop reads CASSLSGQEQFF. The CDR3 bases are TGTGCCAGCAGCTTAAGCGGACAAGAGCAGTTCTTC. The variable domain in full, completed from reference TRBV7-3 and TRBJ2-1, reads GAGVSQTPSNKVTEKGKYVELRCDPISGHTALYWYRQSLGQGPEFLIYFQGTGAADDSGLPNDRFFAVRPEGSVSTLKIQRTERGDSAVYLCASSLSGQEQFFGPGTRLTVL.

This clone was seen more than once but under ten times. This chain links TRBV30 with TRBJ2-1; D ambiguous. V was cut by 1 base and J by 8 bases, with 12 bases left in between. The CDR3 has 13 amino acids. CDR1 and CDR2 (germline): GTSNPN, SVGIG (reference sequence). The chain's CDR3 is CAWSGLVFHEQFF. In DNA form, the CDR3 reads TGTGCCTGGAGTGGGCTGGTTTTCCATGAGCAGTTCTTC.

This clone was recorded a few times. The chain employs TRBV5-1 and TRBJ2-7; D not resolved. The CDR3 runs to 13 residues. V was pared by 4 bases and J by 3 bases, with 11 bases between. CDR1 and CDR2 (germline): SGHRS, YFSETQ. The CDR3: CASSQPPGYEQYF. The CDR3 bases are TGCGCCAGCAGCCAACCCCCCGGCTACGAGCAGTACTTC.

This sequence joins TRBV28 and TRBJ2-3; 9 bases agree with TRBD1. Trimming removed 2 bases from V and 3 bases from J; junction bases left unmatched: 3. CDR1 and CDR2 from the germline V gene are MDHEN and SYDVKM. The CDR3 loop spans 15 amino acids. CDR3 in amino acids: CASSLDRGITDTQYF. As DNA, the CDR3 is TGTGCCAGCAGTTTAGACAGGGGGATAACAGATACGCAGTATTTT.

The rearrangement links TRBV29-1 to TRBJ2-3, with D uncertain. The V end lost 4 bases, the J end lost 0 bases, and 8 bases lay between the germline ends. The CDR3 covers 13 residues. In germline, CDR1 is SQVTM, CDR2 ANQGSEA. CDR3 sequence (DNA): TGCAGCGTTGTCAAGCAAAGCACAGATACGCAGTATTTT. This gives the protein CSVVKQSTDTQYF.

This chain links TRBV2 with TRBJ2-7; 8 nucleotides match TRBD1. CDR3 size: 14 residues. J was trimmed by 4 bases and V by 6 bases; bases with no gene match: 8. The germline V gene has CDR1 SNHLY and CDR2 FYNNEI. CDR3 bases: TGTGCCAGCAGCGAACAGGGGACAGGTTACGAGCAGTACTTC. Translating gives CASSEQGTGYEQYF.

The rearrangement links TRBV5-6 to TRBJ1-2; D ambiguous. Trimming took off 0 bases at V and 2 bases at J, with 14 bases between the two ends. CDR3 length: 16 amino acids. Germline CDR1 is SGHDT and CDR2 is YYEEEE. CDR3 DNA sequence: TGTGCCAGCAGCTTGGAGTGGAGATGGATCAACTATGGCTACACCTTC. Encoded protein: CASSLEWRWINYGYTF.

This rearrangement joins TRBV19 to TRBJ1-5, with unresolved D. Looked up from germline, CDR1 is LNHDA and CDR2 is SQIVND (reference sequence). Trimming cost V 2 bases and J 5 bases, with 13 bases left between them. The CDR3 runs 15 residues. CDR3 in amino acids: CASSIREVPHQPQHF. CDR3 coding DNA: TGTGCCAGTAGTATACGGGAGGTCCCCCATCAGCCCCAGCATTTT.

This clone was observed a handful of times. J is TRBJ2-3 and V is TRBV15; 10 positions agree with TRBD2. This CDR3 has 14 amino acids. Germline V gene data show CDR1 as LNHNV and CDR2 as YYDKDF (reference sequence). Losses at the gene ends were 8 bases for V and 2 bases for J; bases not matched to a gene: 4. The CDR3 region has the DNA TGTGCCACCCGGAGCGGGGGGGCCACAGATACGCAGTATTTT. This codes for CATRSGGATDTQYF.

The chain recombines TRBV7-9 with TRBJ2-3; no firm D call. Germline V gives CDR1 SEHNR, CDR2 FQNEAQ (reference sequence). V gave up 5 bases and J gave up 11 bases, with 17 bases separating them. There are 13 residues in the CDR3. In nucleotides, the CDR3 is TGTGCCAGCAGCGCCCGACAAACCGATGGGCAGTATTTT. Protein sequence: CASSARQTDGQYF. Full variable domain (remainder filled in from reference TRBV7-9 and TRBJ2-3): DTGVSQNPRHKITKRGQNVTFRCDPISEHNRLYWYRQTLGQGPEFLTYFQNEAQLEKSRLLSDRFSAERPKGSFSTLEIQRTEQGDSAMYLCASSARQTDGQYFGPGTRLTVL.

This clone was observed a few times. The gene calls are TRBV5-3 and TRBJ2-5; a weak D match, TRBD1 (5 bases). TRBV5-3 falls under the ORF class, with uncertain function. The CDR3 covers 17 residues. Trimming left V 0 bases short and J 5 bases short, with 20 bases between. DNA for the CDR3: TGTGCCAGAAGCTTGGAGGGGTCAGTTCGAAAAAAGGAGACCCAGTACTTC. Translating gives CARSLEGSVRKKETQYF.

This clone was seen more than once but under ten times. The chain combines TRBV7-9 with TRBJ1-2; tentatively, D is TRBD1 (5 bases). Germline CDR1 is SEHNR and CDR2 is FQNEAQ (reference sequence). V lost 2 bases, J lost 10 bases, and 11 bases lay in between. The CDR3 length is 12 residues. The CDR3 DNA follows: TGTGCCAGCAGCTTAACCAGGGCTGACTACACCTTC. Translated, it gives CASSLTRADYTF.

A few counts support this clone. CDR3 sequence (DNA): TGCGCCAGCAGCCCCTGGGCGACACCATCTAACTATGGCTACACCTTC. Protein sequence: CASSPWATPSNYGYTF. The chain joins TRBV4-3 to TRBJ1-2; no clear D gene. The V end was cut by 4 bases, the J end by 0 bases, with 15 bases between. Germline CDR1 and CDR2: LGHNA and YSLEER. The CDR3 length is 16 residues.